This T cell receptor beta chain was captured in a study of T-cell memory formation after mild COVID-19. Across the study: Across donors, TCR clusters were largely donor specific. Findings of the study overall: Clones shrinking between day 15 and 85 showed a balanced CD4/CD8 split, and those that grew later tilted toward CD4+. Those CD4+ clones that contracted were mainly in CM and EM (CD8+ ones in EMRA). Second-wave clones peaking on day 37 lacked confirmed SARS-CoV-2 specificity.

One entry per CDR3 protein, called by TCRdb with MiXCR from the 5' RACE reads. The sample shows about 560,000 distinct CDR3 sequences, roughly 20% of them seen only once. Between the trimmed V and J ends, which lost 2 bases and 3 bases, there was a span of 11 bases. The CDR3 is made up of 15 amino acids. The V gene's germline CDR1 is WSHSY and CDR2 SAAADI. Concerning this clonotype: Its antigen is currently unknown.

The chain carries TRBV10-2 and TRBJ2-1, with D possibly being TRBD2 (6 bases). This TCR derives from an adult woman who had mild COVID-19 (a few samples of this study predate the infection). Cell type and time point are not known. The specimen sequenced was PBMCs or a T cell subset sorted from them (not recorded which). Here the CDR3 reads CASSEPGVSYNEQFF. CDR3 DNA: TGCGCCAGCAGTGAGCCGGGAGTTAGCTACAATGAGCAGTTCTTC.